The source of this T cell receptor (beta chain) is a study of blood T cell repertoires in COVID-19. Study as a whole: Specimens from acute and convalescent COVID-19 originated in the United States, Italy and Spain.

Unmatched junction bases numbered 9, after V lost 4 bases and J lost 9 bases. CDR1 is LGHNA, CDR2 YNFKEQ, per germline. The CDR3 has 16 residues. Sequencing used immunoSEQ multiplex PCR; TCRdb keeps in-frame clones, though not all of them. The repertoire holds approximately 150,000 clones, with approximately 80% as singletons. The sequenced material came from peripheral blood. The sequence came from a woman aged 45-59 years in a cohort sampled during active or convalescent COVID-19. V gene TRBV4-2 combines with J gene TRBJ2-1, with 13 bases identical to TRBD2. CDR3 coding DNA: TGTGCCAGCAGCCCATCAACTAGCGGGGGGGGAAGTGAGCAGTTCTTC. Translation: CASSPSTSGGGSEQFF.